This T cell receptor (beta chain) was found in a study of T cells after yellow fever vaccination. CDR1 is SGHRS, CDR2 YFSETQ, per germline. The CDR3 has 15 residues. Trimming took 4 bases from V and 0 from J, leaving 13 bases between them. Many counts were recorded for this clonotype. They built TCR cDNA with 5'RACE template switching, a step that put in a universal primer site and UMIs. Each CDR3 protein gets one entry after TCRdb re-called the 5' RACE reads with MiXCR. The table lists roughly 320,000 distinct CDR3 sequences, around 10% of them singletons. This TCR was recovered from a young man who received the YFV17D yellow fever vaccine. The rearrangement uses TRBV5-1 and TRBJ1-1; D might be TRBD1 (6 bases). Sequencing used CD4+ T cells sorted from PBMCs, obtained 45 days after the yellow fever booster vaccination. CDR3 bases: TGCGCCAGCAGCCGATTACAGGGACTGAACACTGAAGCTTTCTTT. Protein product: CASSRLQGLNTEAFF.